The 5 T cell receptor beta chains listed next were all sequenced from one sample in a study of tumor-infiltrating lymphocytes in primary liver carcinoma. RNA and DNA were co-extracted from around 18-30 mg of unsorted bulk tissue. Reverse transcription of roughly 470 ng total RNA with a constant-region primer produced TCR beta cDNA. Slightly modified ARM-PCR with three nested multiplex PCR rounds yielded TCR beta libraries. It was with TRBV1-TRBV30 forward primers and a C-beta reverse primer that the first two PCR rounds were run, at about 9 cycles each. TCRdb reprocessed the multiplex PCR reads with MiXCR, giving one entry per CDR3 protein. This sample has almost 55,000 distinct CDR3 sequences; 60% to 75% occur once, and the top ten carry roughly 24%. The source material was liver tumor tissue from sampling region 2. Subset: tumor region T2, inferior pole. These receptors were taken from a man in his forties with primary liver carcinoma and hepatitis B virus infection.

The gene calls are TRBV2 and TRBJ1-2; D is possibly TRBD1 (6 bases). The V end was cut by 3 bases, the J end by 4 bases, with 12 bases between. Germline V CDR1 and CDR2: SNHLY, FYNNEI. The CDR3 contains 14 residues. For the CDR3, the DNA is TGTGCCAGCAGTGATTATGGGGGGCTCTATGGCTACACCTTC. It codes for CASSDYGGLYGYTF.

The sample holds many counts of this clonotype. The chain couples TRBV30 to TRBJ2-3, with D maybe TRBD1 (6 bases). Trimming shortened V by 1 base and J by 5 bases, and 10 bases separated the two germline ends. Germline loops: CDR1 GTSNPN, CDR2 SVGIG (reference sequence). The CDR3 length is 13 residues. The DNA of the CDR3 is TGTGCCTGGAGTGAGGGGGAGAAAGATACGCAGTATTTT. Translation: CAWSEGEKDTQYF.

The sample holds one count of this clonotype. At one end the junction does not follow the germline gene, possibly because of a read error. This sequence joins TRBV7-9 and TRBJ1-1; 8 bases match TRBD1. This CDR3 contains 14 residues. CDR1 and CDR2 (germline): SEHNR, FQNEAQ (reference sequence). The CDR3 sequence: CVSSLATGVDEAFF. The DNA of the CDR3 is TGTGTCAGCAGCTTAGCGACAGGGGTAGATGAAGCTTTCTTT.

As for this clonotype: A much larger clone lies a single base off, so this may be a read error. The chain is built from TRBV7-9 and TRBJ2-2, with a weak D call TRBD1 (6 bases). V was cut by 6 bases and J by 6 bases, with 20 bases left in between. Germline assignment: CDR1 SEHNR and CDR2 FQNEAQ (reference sequence). The CDR3 spans 16 residues. The chain's CDR3 is CASSSQGPTYPGELFF. CDR3 DNA sequence: TGTGCCAGCAGTTCACAGGGACCCACTTACCCCGGGGAGCTGTTTTTT. The entire variable domain, with the rest obtained from reference TRBV7-9 and TRBJ2-2, is as follows: DTGVSQNPRHKITKRGQNVTFRCDPISEHNRLYWYRQTLGQGPEFLTYFQNEAQLEKSRLLSDRFSAERPKGSFSTLEIQRTEQGDSAMYLCASSSQGPTYPGELFFGEGSRLTVL.

Concerning this clonotype itself: Sequence at one end of the junction differs from germline and may be a read error. The rearrangement uses TRBV4-1 and TRBJ1-1, with a weak D call TRBD1 (5 bases). Germline V CDR1 and CDR2: MGHRA, YSYEKL. CDR3 length: 15 amino acids. CDR3 sequence (DNA): TGCGTCAGCAGCAGCGGGGGAGGTGGGAACACTGAAGCTTTCTTT. Its translation: CVSSSGGGGNTEAFF.